The T cell receptor (beta chain) under discussion was sequenced for a study of cytomegalovirus exposure and HLA in healthy donors. Findings and limits, study-wide: Reported findings show TCR beta sequences accurately forecast HLA-A and HLA-B alleles in most subjects. Most TCR sequences were uncommon, yet certain public TCRs appeared in many donors.

Each donor was healthy, and each was a bone marrow donor. Details on this clone: Its antigen remains unknown.

Primers included in the PCR were 60 Vbeta and 13 Jbeta primers. Assay used: immunoSEQ multiplex PCR; TCRdb lists only in-frame clones, some missing. This table holds about 98,000 clones, around two thirds found once. CDR1 is SQVTM and CDR2 is ANQGSEA in the germline V gene. V lost 3 bases to trimming and J lost 3 bases, with 15 bases between them. This CDR3 is built from 14 residues. The sequencing sample was made of PBMCs. The chain recombines TRBV29-1 with TRBJ2-7; D is possibly TRBD2 (5 bases). The TCR originated in a male donor in good health and CMV-seronegative. CDR3 coding DNA: TGCAGCGTTGAGGTCCTGGGGAGTGTCTACGAGCAGTACTTC. Translation gives CSVEVLGSVYEQYF.